These T cell receptor beta chains were read from a single sample in a study of blood T cells in healthy people across ages. TCRdb recomputed calls from the 5' RACE reads with MiXCR, one row per CDR3 protein. The data hold roughly 1.6 million distinct CDR3 sequences, with approximately 32% observed a single time. Source material: blood. These receptor sequences come from a young woman in good health. CDR3s include the opening cysteine and the closing phenylalanine or tryptophan. A D gene is named only where the DNA matches it firmly. Size tells how often a clone was seen (once, few, many) or the class of an expanded clone, and some rows leave it out.

size	V	J	D	DNA	CDR3
NA	TRBV29-1	TRBJ1-2	NA	TGCAGCGTTCCCTTGTCGGGGAATGGCTACACCTTC	CSVPLSGNGYTF
NA	TRBV9	TRBJ2-2	NA	TGTGCCAGCAGCGTAGAGGTGACGTACTTGGGGGAGCTGTTTTTT	CASSVEVTYLGELFF
NA	TRBV11-3	TRBJ2-1	TRBD1	TGTGCCAGCAGCCTGGTGAGGGGGCCAGGGGCGGTCAATGAGCAGTTCTTC	CASSLVRGPGAVNEQFF
NA	TRBV15	TRBJ2-7	NA	TGTGCCACCTCGAAGGGTGGATCCTACGAGCAGTACTTC	CATSKGGSYEQYF
NA	TRBV7-2	TRBJ2-1	NA	TGTGCCAGCAGCTTAATTAGTAAGGCGGCAGGAAAAGGCAATGAGCAGTTCTTC	CASSLISKAAGKGNEQFF
NA	TRBV6-4	TRBJ1-5	TRBD1	TGTGCCAGCAGCGGGCATCGGACAGGGGGTCAGCCCCAGCATTTT	CASSGHRTGGQPQHF
NA	TRBV3-1	TRBJ2-2	NA	TGTGCCAGCAGCCAAAAACCCAGAGGGGTGTACACCGGGGAGCTGTTTTTT	CASSQKPRGVYTGELFF
NA	TRBV4-1	TRBJ1-2	NA	TGCGCCAGCAGCCAAGATCTGACAGGCTTCTATGGCTACACCTTC	CASSQDLTGFYGYTF
once	TRBV3-1	TRBJ2-3	TRBD1	TGTGCCAGCAGCCGGGGACAGGGGGGAGATACGCAGTATTTT	CASSRGQGGDTQYF
NA	TRBV25-1	TRBJ2-5	TRBD2	TGTACCAGCAGTGACCTACCGGGACTAGCGGGGGGGCCCTATCAAGAGACCCAGTACTTC	CTSSDLPGLAGGPYQETQYF
NA	TRBV7-8	TRBJ1-4	NA	TGTGCCAGCAGCTTAGCGGGGTCCGGACAGAATGAAAAACTGTTTTTT	CASSLAGSGQNEKLFF
NA	TRBV30	TRBJ2-7	NA	TGTGCCTGGAGTGGAGGGTTGGAGTACTACGAGCAGTACTTC	CAWSGGLEYYEQYF